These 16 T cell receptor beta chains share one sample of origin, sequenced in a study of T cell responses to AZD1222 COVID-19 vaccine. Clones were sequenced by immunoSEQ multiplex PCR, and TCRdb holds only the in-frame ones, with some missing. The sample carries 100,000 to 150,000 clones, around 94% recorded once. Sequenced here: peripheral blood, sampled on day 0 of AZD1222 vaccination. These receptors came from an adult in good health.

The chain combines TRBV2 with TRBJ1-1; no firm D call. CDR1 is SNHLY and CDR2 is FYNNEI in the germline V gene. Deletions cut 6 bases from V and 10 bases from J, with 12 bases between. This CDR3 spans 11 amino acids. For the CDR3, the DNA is TGTGCCAGCAGGTTCGACCCAGTAGCTTTCTTT. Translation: CASRFDPVAFF.

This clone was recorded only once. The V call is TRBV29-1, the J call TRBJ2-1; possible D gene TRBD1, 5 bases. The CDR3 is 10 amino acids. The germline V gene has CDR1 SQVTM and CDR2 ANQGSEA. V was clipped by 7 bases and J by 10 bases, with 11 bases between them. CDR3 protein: CSAKGVEQFF. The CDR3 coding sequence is TGCAGCGCAAAAGGGGTGGAGCAGTTCTTC.

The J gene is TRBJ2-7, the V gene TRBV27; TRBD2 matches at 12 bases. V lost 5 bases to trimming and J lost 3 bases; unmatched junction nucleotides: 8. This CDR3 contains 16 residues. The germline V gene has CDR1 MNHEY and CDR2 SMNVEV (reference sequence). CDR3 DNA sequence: TGTGCCAGCAGTGGCGGCCTAGCGGGAGGGAACTACGAGCAGTACTTC. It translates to CASSGGLAGGNYEQYF.

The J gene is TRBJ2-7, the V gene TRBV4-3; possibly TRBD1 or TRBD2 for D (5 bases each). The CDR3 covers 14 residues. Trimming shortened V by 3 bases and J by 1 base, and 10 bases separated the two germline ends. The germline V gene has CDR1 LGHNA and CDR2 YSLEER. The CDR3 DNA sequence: TGCGCCAGCAGCCAGCACGAGGGGTCCTACGAGCAGTACTTC. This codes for CASSQHEGSYEQYF.

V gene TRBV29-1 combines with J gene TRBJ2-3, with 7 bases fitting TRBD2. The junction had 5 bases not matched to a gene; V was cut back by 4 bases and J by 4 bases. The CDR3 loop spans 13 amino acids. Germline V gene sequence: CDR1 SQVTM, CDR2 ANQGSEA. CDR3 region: CSVATSGADTQYF. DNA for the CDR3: TGCAGCGTTGCAACCAGCGGGGCAGATACGCAGTATTTT.

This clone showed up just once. CDR3 nucleotide sequence: TGTGCCAGCAGCTGGGGGGTTGATGCGGACACTGAAGCTTTCTTT. Protein: CASSWGVDADTEAFF. The chain couples TRBV5-6 to TRBJ1-1; perhaps TRBD1 as D (5 bases). This CDR3 spans 15 amino acids. The germline V gene encodes CDR1 SGHDT and CDR2 YYEEEE. The germline V and J ends were trimmed by 3 bases and 3 bases, with 15 bases remaining between them.

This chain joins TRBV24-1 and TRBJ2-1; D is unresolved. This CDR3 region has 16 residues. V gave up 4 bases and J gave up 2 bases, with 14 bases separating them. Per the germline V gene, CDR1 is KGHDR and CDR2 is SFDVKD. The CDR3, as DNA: TGTGCCACCAGTGACCGGTGGGGTCAGCCCTACAATGAGCAGTTCTTC. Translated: CATSDRWGQPYNEQFF.

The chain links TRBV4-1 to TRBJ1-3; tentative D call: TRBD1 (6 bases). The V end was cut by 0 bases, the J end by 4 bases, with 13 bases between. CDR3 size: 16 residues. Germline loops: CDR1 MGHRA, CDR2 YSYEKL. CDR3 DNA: TGCGCCAGCAGCCAAGATCGGGGGGCTGCAGGAAACACCATATATTTT. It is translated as CASSQDRGAAGNTIYF.

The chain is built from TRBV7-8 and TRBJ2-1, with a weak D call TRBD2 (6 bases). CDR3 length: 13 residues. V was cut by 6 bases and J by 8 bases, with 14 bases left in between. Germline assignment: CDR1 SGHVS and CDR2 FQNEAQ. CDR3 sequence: CASRRDPRDEQFF. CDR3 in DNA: TGTGCCAGCAGGCGGGACCCACGGGATGAGCAGTTCTTC.

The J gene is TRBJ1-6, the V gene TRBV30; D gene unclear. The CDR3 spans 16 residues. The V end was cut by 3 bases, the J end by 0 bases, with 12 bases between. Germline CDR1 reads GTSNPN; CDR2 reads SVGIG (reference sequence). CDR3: CAWRSRLSSYNSPLHF. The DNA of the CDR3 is TGTGCCTGGAGGTCGAGGCTCAGCTCCTATAATTCACCCCTCCACTTT.

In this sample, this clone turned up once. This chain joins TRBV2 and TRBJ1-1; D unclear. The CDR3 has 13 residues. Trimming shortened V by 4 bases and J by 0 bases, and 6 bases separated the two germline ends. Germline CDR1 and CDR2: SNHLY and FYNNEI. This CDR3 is CASSVLMNTEAFF. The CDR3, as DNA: TGTGCCAGCAGTGTTCTGATGAACACTGAAGCTTTCTTT. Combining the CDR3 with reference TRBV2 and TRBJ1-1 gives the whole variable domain EPEVTQTPSHQVTQMGQEVILRCVPISNHLYFYWYRQILGQKVEFLVSFYNNEISEKSEIFDDQFSVERPDGSNFTLKIRSTKLEDSAMYFCASSVLMNTEAFFGQGTRLTVV.

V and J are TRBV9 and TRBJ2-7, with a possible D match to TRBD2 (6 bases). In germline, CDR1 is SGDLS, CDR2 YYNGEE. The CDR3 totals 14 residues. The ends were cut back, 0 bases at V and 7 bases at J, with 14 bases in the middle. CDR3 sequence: CASSVVGGPSEQYF. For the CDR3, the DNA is TGTGCCAGCAGCGTAGTGGGAGGTCCTTCGGAGCAGTACTTC.

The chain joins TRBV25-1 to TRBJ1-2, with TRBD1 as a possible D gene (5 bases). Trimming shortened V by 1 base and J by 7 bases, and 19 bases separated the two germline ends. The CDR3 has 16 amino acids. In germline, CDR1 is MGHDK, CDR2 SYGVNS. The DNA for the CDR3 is TGTGCCAGCAGTGAATGGGGGTTGGACAATGTGAGTGGCTACACCTTC. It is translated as CASSEWGLDNVSGYTF.

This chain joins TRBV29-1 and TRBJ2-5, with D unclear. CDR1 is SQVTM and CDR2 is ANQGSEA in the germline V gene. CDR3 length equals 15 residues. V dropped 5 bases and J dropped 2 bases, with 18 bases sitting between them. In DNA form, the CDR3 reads TGCAGCGTTACCGCCTTCCAGCTGCCACAAGAGACCCAGTACTTC. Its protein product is CSVTAFQLPQETQYF.

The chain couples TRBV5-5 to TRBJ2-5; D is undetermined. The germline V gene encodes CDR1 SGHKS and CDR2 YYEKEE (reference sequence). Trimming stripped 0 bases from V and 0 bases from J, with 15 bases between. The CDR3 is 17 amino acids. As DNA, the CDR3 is TGTGCCAGCAGCTTGGCCGGAACTATTGGGAACCAAGAGACCCAGTACTTC. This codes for CASSLAGTIGNQETQYF.

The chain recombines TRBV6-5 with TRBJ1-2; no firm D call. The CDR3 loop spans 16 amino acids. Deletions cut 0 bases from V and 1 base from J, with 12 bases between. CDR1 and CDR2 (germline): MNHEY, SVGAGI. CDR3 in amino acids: CASSYSRGNSNYGYTF. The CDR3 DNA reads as TGTGCCAGCAGTTACTCGAGAGGGAACAGTAACTATGGCTACACCTTC.